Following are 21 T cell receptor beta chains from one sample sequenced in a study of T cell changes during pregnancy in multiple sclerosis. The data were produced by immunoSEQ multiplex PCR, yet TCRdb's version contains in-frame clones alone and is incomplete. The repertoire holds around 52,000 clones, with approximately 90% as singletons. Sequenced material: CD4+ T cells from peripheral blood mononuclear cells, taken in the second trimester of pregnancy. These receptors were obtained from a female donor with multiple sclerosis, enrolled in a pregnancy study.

Here the CDR3 DNA reads TGTGCCAGCAGTGACCCTTCCGGGACAGGAGAAACCGGGGAGCTGTTTTTT. Its protein product is CASSDPSGTGETGELFF. This chain joins TRBV6-1 and TRBJ2-2, with 8 positions matching TRBD1. V was pared by 3 bases and J by 5 bases, with 11 bases of the junction left unmatched. CDR1 and CDR2 from the germline V gene are MNHNS and SASEGT. The CDR3 spans 17 residues.

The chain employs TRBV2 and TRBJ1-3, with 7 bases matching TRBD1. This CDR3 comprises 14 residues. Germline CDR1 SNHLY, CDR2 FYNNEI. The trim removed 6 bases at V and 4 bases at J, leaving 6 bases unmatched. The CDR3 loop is CASSPRQGGNTIYF. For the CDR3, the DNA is TGTGCCAGCAGCCCCCGACAGGGCGGAAACACCATATATTTT.

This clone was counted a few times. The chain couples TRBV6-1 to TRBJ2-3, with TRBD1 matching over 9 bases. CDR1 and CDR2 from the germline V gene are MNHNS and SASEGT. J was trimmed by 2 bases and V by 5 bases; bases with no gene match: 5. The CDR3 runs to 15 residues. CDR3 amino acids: CASSHTGGITDTQYF. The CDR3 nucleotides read TGTGCCAGCAGTCACACAGGGGGCATCACAGATACGCAGTATTTT.

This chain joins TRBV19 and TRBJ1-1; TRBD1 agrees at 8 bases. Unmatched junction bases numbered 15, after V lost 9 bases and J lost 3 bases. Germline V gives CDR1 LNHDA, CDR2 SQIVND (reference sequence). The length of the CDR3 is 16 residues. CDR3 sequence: CARDTGGGLSDTEAFF. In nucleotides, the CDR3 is TGTGCCAGAGACACAGGGGGAGGTTTGTCAGACACTGAAGCTTTCTTT.

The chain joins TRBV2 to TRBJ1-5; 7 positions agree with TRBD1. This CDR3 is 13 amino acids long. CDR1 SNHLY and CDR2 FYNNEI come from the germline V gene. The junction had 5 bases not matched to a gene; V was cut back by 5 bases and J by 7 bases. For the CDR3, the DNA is TGTGCCAGCAGTCCCTACAGGGGCCAGCCCCAGCATTTT. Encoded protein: CASSPYRGQPQHF.

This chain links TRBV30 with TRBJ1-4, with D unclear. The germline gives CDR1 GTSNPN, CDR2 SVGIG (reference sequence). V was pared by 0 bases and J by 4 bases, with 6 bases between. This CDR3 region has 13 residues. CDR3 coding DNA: TGTGCCTGGAGTGTACGAGTTAATGAAAAACTGTTTTTT. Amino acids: CAWSVRVNEKLFF.

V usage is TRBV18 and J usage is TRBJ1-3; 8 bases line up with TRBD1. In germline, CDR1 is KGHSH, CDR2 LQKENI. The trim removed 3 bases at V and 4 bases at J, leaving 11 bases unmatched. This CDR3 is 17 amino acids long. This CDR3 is CASSPQRTGSSGNTIYF. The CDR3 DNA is TGTGCCAGCTCACCTCAAAGGACAGGGTCATCCGGAAACACCATATATTTT. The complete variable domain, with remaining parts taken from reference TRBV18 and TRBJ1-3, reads NAGVMQNPRHLVRRRGQEARLRCSPMKGHSHVYWYRQLPEEGLKFMVYLQKENIIDESGMPKERFSAEFPKEGPSILRIQQVVRGDSAAYFCASSPQRTGSSGNTIYFGEGSWLTVV.

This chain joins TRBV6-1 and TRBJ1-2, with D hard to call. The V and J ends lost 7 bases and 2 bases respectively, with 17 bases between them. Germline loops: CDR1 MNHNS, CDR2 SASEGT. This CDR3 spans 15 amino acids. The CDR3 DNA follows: TGTGCCAGCACTAACCCACCTCGGGAGAACTATGGCTACACCTTC. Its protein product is CASTNPPRENYGYTF.

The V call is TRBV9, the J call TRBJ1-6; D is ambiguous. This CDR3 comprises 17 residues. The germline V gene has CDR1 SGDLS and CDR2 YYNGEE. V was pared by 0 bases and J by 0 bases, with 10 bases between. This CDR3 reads CASSVGPAASYNSPLHF. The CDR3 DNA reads TGTGCCAGCAGCGTAGGGCCAGCGGCCTCCTATAATTCACCCCTCCACTTT.

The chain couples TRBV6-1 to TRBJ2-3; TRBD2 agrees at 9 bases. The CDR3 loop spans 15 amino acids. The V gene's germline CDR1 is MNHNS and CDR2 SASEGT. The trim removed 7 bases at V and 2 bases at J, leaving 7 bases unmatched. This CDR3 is CASIHAGGFTDTQYF. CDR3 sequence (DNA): TGTGCCAGCATCCATGCGGGAGGGTTCACAGATACGCAGTATTTT.

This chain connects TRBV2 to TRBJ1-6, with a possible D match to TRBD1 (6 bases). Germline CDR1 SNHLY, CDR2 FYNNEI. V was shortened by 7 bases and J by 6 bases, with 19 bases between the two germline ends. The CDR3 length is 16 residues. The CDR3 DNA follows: TGTGCCAGCAAAAAAGGAGGGGGGGCCCGTAATTCACCCCTCCACTTT. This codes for CASKKGGGARNSPLHF.

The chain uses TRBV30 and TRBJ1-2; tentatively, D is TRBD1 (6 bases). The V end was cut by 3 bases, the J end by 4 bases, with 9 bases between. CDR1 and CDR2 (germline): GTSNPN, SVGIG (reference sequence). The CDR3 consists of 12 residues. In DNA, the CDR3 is TGTGCCTGGAGACAGGGTACCTATGGCTACACCTTC. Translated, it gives CAWRQGTYGYTF. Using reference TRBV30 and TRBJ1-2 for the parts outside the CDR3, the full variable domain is SQTIHQWPATLVQPVGSPLSLECTVEGTSNPNLYWYRQAAGRGLQLLFYSVGIGQISSEVPQNLSASRPQDRQFILSSKKLLLSDSGFYLCAWRQGTYGYTFGSGTRLTVV.

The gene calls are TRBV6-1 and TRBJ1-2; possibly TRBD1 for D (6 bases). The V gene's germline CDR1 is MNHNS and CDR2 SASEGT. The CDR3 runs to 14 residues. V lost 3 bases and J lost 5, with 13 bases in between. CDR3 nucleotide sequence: TGTGCCAGCAGTGATGGCGGCCAGGGGTATGGCTACACCTTC. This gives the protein CASSDGGQGYGYTF.

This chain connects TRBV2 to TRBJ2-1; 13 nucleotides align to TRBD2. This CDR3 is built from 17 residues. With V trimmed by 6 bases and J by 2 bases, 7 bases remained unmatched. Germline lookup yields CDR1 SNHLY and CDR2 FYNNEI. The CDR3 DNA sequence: TGTGCCAGCAGCCCCCTTGGACTAGCGGGAGCCTACAATGAGCAGTTCTTC. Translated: CASSPLGLAGAYNEQFF.

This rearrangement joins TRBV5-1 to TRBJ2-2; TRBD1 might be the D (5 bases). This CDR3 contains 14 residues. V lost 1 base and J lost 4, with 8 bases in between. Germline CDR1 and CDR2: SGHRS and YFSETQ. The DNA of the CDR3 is TGCGCCAGCAGCTTGCTTCAGGGCACCGGGGAGCTGTTTTTT. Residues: CASSLLQGTGELFF.

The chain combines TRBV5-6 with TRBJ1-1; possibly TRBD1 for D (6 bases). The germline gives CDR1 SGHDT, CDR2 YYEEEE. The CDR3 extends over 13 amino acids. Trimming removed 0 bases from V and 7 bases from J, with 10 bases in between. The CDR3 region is CASSLAGGLEAFF. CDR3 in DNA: TGTGCCAGCAGCTTGGCCGGGGGGCTTGAAGCTTTCTTT.

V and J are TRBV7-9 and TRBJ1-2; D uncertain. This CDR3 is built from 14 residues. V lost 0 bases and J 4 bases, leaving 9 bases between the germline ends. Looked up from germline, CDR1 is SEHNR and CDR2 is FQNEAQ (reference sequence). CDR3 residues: CASSLAREIYGYTF. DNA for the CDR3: TGTGCCAGCAGCTTAGCAAGGGAGATCTATGGCTACACCTTC.

CDR3 DNA: TGTGCCAGCGATGAAGACAGGGGAGGTTACGAGCAGTACTTC. Translating gives CASDEDRGGYEQYF. The chain is built from TRBV28 and TRBJ2-7, with 8 bases aligning to TRBD1. The V and J ends lost 8 bases and 4 bases, in that order; junction bases with no gene match: 10. CDR3 length equals 14 residues. Germline V gene data show CDR1 as MDHEN and CDR2 as SYDVKM. Drawing the rest from reference TRBV28 and TRBJ2-7, the complete variable domain is DVKVTQSSRYLVKRTGEKVFLECVQDMDHENMFWYRQDPGLGLRLIYFSYDVKMKEKGDIPEGYSVSREKKERFSLILESASTNQTSMYLCASDEDRGGYEQYFGPGTRLTVT.

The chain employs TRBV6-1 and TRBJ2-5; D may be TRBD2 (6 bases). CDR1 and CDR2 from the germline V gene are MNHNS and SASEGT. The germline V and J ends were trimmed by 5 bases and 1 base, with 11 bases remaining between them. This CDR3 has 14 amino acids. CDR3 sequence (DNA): TGTGCCAGCAGTAACCGGGGGACCCAAGAGACCCAGTACTTC. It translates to CASSNRGTQETQYF.

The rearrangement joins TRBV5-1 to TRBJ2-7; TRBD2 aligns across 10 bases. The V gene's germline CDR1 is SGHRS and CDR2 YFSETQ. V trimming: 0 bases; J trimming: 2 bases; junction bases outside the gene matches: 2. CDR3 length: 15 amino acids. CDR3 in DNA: TGCGCCAGCAGCTTGGCTAGCGGGGGAACCTACGAGCAGTACTTC. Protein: CASSLASGGTYEQYF.

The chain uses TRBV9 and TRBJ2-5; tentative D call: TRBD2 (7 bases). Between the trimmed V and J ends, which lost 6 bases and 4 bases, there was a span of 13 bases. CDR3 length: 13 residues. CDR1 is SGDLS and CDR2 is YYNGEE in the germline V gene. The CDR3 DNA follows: TGTGCCAGCAACCGGGGGGCCGGAGAGACCCAGTACTTC. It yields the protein CASNRGAGETQYF.